These 26 T cell receptor beta chains were all obtained from the same sample, sequenced in a study of OX40 agonist ivuxolimab in advanced cancers. Libraries came from the immunoSEQ multiplex PCR assay. Drawn from immuneACCESS, this table holds only the in-frame rearrangements with V and J called that TCRdb kept. Clones are partly lost; checked studies trace under half to an unresolved V gene and leave the rest unexplained. Recorded for this sample are about 35,000 clones; roughly 84% of them occurred a single time. Of the sample, less than 2% is held by the ten largest clones. The source was CD4+ or CD8+ T cells sorted from blood, collected in a trial of the OX40 agonist ivuxolimab. Every receptor here comes from an adult with an advanced solid tumor such as melanoma, head and neck, liver or kidney cancer.

The chain is built from TRBV7-6 and TRBJ2-1, with a possible D match to TRBD1 (5 bases). CDR1 and CDR2 from the germline V gene are SGHVS and FNYEAQ. Trimming cost V 5 bases and J 5 bases, with 22 bases left between them. The CDR3 has 17 residues. DNA for the CDR3: TGTGCCAGCAGCAGACGCGCGGACAAGTTCATCCACAATGAGCAGTTCTTC. Translating it yields CASSRRADKFIHNEQFF.

The chain combines TRBV18 with TRBJ2-4; D is possibly TRBD1 (6 bases). The CDR3 has 17 amino acids. Between the trimmed V and J ends, which lost 5 bases and 6 bases, there was a span of 23 bases. CDR1 is KGHSH and CDR2 is LQKENI in the germline V gene. The CDR3: CASSLQGTGSRLNIQYF. The CDR3 coding sequence is TGTGCCAGCTCATTACAGGGTACGGGCTCGAGGTTAAACATTCAGTACTTC.

The chain has TRBV27 and TRBJ1-2; TRBD1 matches 7 bases. Per the germline V gene, CDR1 is MNHEY and CDR2 is SMNVEV (reference sequence). The CDR3 runs to 14 residues. J was trimmed by 4 bases and V by 5 bases; bases with no gene match: 7. CDR3 in DNA: TGTGCCAGCAGTCCAGGGGGGAGAGTCTATGGCTACACCTTC. This gives the protein CASSPGGRVYGYTF.

This chain links TRBV28 with TRBJ1-5; maybe TRBD1 (6 bases). This CDR3 spans 12 amino acids. With 6 bases removed from V and 5 bases from J, the gap between germline ends came to 8 bases. Germline V gene sequence: CDR1 MDHEN, CDR2 SYDVKM. CDR3 amino acids: CASRGGHQPQHF. In nucleotides, the CDR3 is TGTGCCAGCAGGGGGGGGCATCAGCCCCAGCATTTT.

A few counts support this clone. This chain connects TRBV15 to TRBJ2-5; weak D call: TRBD2 (7 bases). From germline, CDR1 is LNHNV and CDR2 YYDKDF (reference sequence). V gave up 5 bases and J gave up 2 bases, with 12 bases separating them. The CDR3 consists of 14 residues. CDR3 in amino acids: CATSGGGGQETQYF. CDR3 DNA sequence: TGTGCCACCAGCGGAGGGGGGGGGCAAGAGACCCAGTACTTC.

The chain combines TRBV9 with TRBJ2-5; TRBD2 matches at 10 bases. There are 15 residues in the CDR3. Germline CDR1 reads SGDLS; CDR2 reads YYNGEE. V was clipped by 4 bases and J by 5 bases; unmatched bases: 8. CDR3 region: CASSLGSSGSETQYF. The CDR3 DNA reads as TGTGCCAGCAGCCTCGGTTCTAGCGGGAGTGAGACCCAGTACTTC.

The rearrangement uses TRBV9 and TRBJ2-2, with 8 positions matching TRBD2. Per germline, CDR1 SGDLS and CDR2 YYNGEE. This CDR3 contains 15 residues. V lost 0 bases to trimming and J lost 8 bases; unmatched junction nucleotides: 6. CDR3 DNA: TGTGCCAGCAGCGTAGACATCGGGAGGGTTGGGGAGCTGTTTTTT. It encodes CASSVDIGRVGELFF.

The CDR3 nucleotides are TGTGCCAGCTCACCTGATTCCAGGGGGAATTCACCCCTCCACTTT. Protein sequence: CASSPDSRGNSPLHF. The rearrangement joins TRBV18 to TRBJ1-6; 7 bases agree with TRBD1. Germline V gene lookup returns CDR1 KGHSH and CDR2 LQKENI. The V and J ends lost 3 bases and 7 bases, in that order; junction bases with no gene match: 6. CDR3 length: 15 amino acids.

V is TRBV5-5 and J is TRBJ1-2, with 9 bases aligning to TRBD1. CDR1 and CDR2 from the germline V gene are SGHKS and YYEKEE (reference sequence). This CDR3 comprises 15 residues. Germline trimming cut 3 bases from V and 3 bases from J; bases unmatched to any gene: 6. The CDR3 DNA is TGTGCCAGCAGCTCCGGGGACAGGGCGTACTATGGCTACACCTTC. Its translation: CASSSGDRAYYGYTF.

Points on this clone: Mismatch with germline at one junction end may stem from a read error. V and J are TRBV5-5 and TRBJ2-7, with unresolved D. Germline CDR1 reads SGHKS; CDR2 reads YYEKEE (reference sequence). This CDR3 comprises 15 residues. CDR3 protein: CASSLEWFVTYEQYF. CDR3 bases: TGTGCCAGCAGTTTGGAGTGGTTCGTCACCTACGAGCAGTACTTC. Filled out from reference TRBV5-5 and TRBJ2-7, the complete variable domain reads DAGVTQSPTHLIKTRGQQVTLRCSPISGHKSVSWYQQVLGQGPQFIFQYYEKEERGRGNFPDRFSARQFPNYSSELNVNALLLGDSALYLCASSLEWFVTYEQYFGPGTRLTVT.

The chain has TRBV10-3 and TRBJ2-2; perhaps TRBD2 as D (5 bases). CDR3 length equals 12 residues. The V end was cut by 5 bases, the J end by 7 bases, with 8 bases between. Germline V gene data show CDR1 as ENHRY and CDR2 as SYGVKD. This chain's CDR3 is CAISYSGGELFF. CDR3 bases: TGTGCCATCAGTTACAGCGGCGGGGAGCTGTTTTTT.

The chain employs TRBV5-6 and TRBJ1-1; D gene unclear. The germline V and J ends were trimmed by 2 bases and 4 bases, with 12 bases remaining between them. The CDR3 sequence is 14 residues long. Germline lookup yields CDR1 SGHDT and CDR2 YYEEEE. The CDR3 DNA sequence: TGTGCCAGCAGCTTTCTTTCGGAGGTCACTGAAGCTTTCTTT. It encodes CASSFLSEVTEAFF.

This clone is a singleton in its sample. The chain combines TRBV15 with TRBJ1-1; no definite D call. This CDR3 spans 11 amino acids. In germline, CDR1 is LNHNV, CDR2 YYDKDF (reference sequence). The germline V and J ends were trimmed by 3 bases and 11 bases, with 10 bases remaining between them. The CDR3 nucleotides are TGTGCCACCAGCAGTGGTAGGGCGGCTTTCTTT. Residues: CATSSGRAAFF.

This chain uses TRBV20-1 with TRBJ1-1; D is undetermined. CDR3 length equals 10 residues. The V end lost 3 bases, the J end lost 7 bases, and 6 bases lay between the germline ends. CDR1 and CDR2 from the germline V gene are DFQATT and SNEGSKA (reference sequence). The CDR3, as DNA: TGCAGTGCTAGGGAGGATGAAGCTTTCTTT. The encoded protein is CSAREDEAFF.

The V call is TRBV30, the J call TRBJ1-2; perhaps TRBD1 as D (6 bases). CDR1 is GTSNPN and CDR2 is SVGIG in the germline V gene (reference sequence). The length of the CDR3 is 13 residues. Deletions cut 0 bases from V and 5 bases from J, with 10 bases between. CDR3 loop: CAWSVRRGYGYTF. In nucleotides, the CDR3 is TGTGCCTGGAGTGTACGAAGGGGGTATGGCTACACCTTC.

Written as DNA, the CDR3 is TGTGCCAGCAGTGTCCCAAGGACGGGCGGCTACACCTTC. This encodes CASSVPRTGGYTF. The genes are TRBV2 and TRBJ1-2; D gene ambiguous. This CDR3 region has 13 residues. The V end lost 4 bases, the J end lost 8 bases, and 14 bases lay between the germline ends. Germline V CDR1 and CDR2: SNHLY, FYNNEI.

V gene TRBV4-2 combines with J gene TRBJ1-1, with 10 bases lining up with TRBD1. Germline CDR1 and CDR2: LGHNA and YNFKEQ. V lost 3 bases, J lost 4 bases, and 20 bases stayed unmatched. CDR3 size: 20 residues. The CDR3 sequence is CASSHPAQGQGSDWRTEAFF. CDR3 nucleotide sequence: TGTGCCAGCAGCCATCCAGCCCAGGGACAGGGGTCGGACTGGCGCACTGAAGCTTTCTTT.

The chain carries TRBV9 and TRBJ2-3; possible D gene TRBD1, 5 bases. Between the trimmed V and J ends, which lost 6 bases and 1 base, there was a span of 6 bases. CDR3 length: 12 amino acids. CDR1 is SGDLS, CDR2 YYNGEE, per germline. The CDR3 protein is CASIQGTDTQYF. CDR3 DNA sequence: TGTGCCAGCATACAGGGCACAGATACGCAGTATTTT.

The rearrangement uses TRBV21-1 and TRBJ2-5; the tabulated D call, TRBD2, remains unverified against the DNA. TRBV21-1 has pseudogene status. The CDR3 loop spans 15 amino acids. The CDR3 bases are TGTGCCAGCAGCGCACTTAGGACTGCCGGGGGGACCCAGTACTTC. This codes for CASSALRTAGGTQYF.

The CDR3 loop reads CASSISAGQGAGGYTF. Written as DNA, the CDR3 is TGTGCCAGCTCAATCTCTGCGGGACAGGGCGCCGGTGGCTACACCTTC. J is TRBJ1-2 and V is TRBV18, with 9 bases identical to TRBD1. Germline lookup yields CDR1 KGHSH and CDR2 LQKENI. This CDR3 spans 16 amino acids. The V gene end was trimmed by 5 bases and the J gene end by 7 bases; junction bases not matched to a gene: 14.

This chain's CDR3 is CATSQTGLGNQPQHF. For the CDR3, the DNA is TGTGCCACCAGCCAGACAGGACTCGGCAATCAGCCCCAGCATTTT. The chain links TRBV15 to TRBJ1-5; D perhaps matches TRBD1 (6 bases). CDR1 is LNHNV and CDR2 is YYDKDF in the germline V gene (reference sequence). This CDR3 is 15 amino acids long. The ends were cut back, 5 bases at V and 2 bases at J, with 13 bases in the middle.

V usage is TRBV19 and J usage is TRBJ2-7; D not resolved. Germline-derived CDR1 and CDR2 are LNHDA and SQIVND (reference sequence). The V end was cut by 5 bases, the J end by 5 bases, with 19 bases between. The CDR3 contains 15 residues. CDR3 residues: CASSPTKKRVHEQYF. In nucleotides, the CDR3 is TGTGCCAGTAGTCCGACCAAGAAGCGCGTCCACGAGCAGTACTTC.

The rearrangement links TRBV9 to TRBJ2-3; no clear D gene. The CDR3 covers 14 residues. Germline V lookup: CDR1 SGDLS, CDR2 YYNGEE. V was shortened by 0 bases and J by 0 bases, with 5 bases between the two germline ends. The CDR3 region is CASSVAESTDTQYF. DNA for the CDR3: TGTGCCAGCAGCGTAGCGGAGAGCACAGATACGCAGTATTTT.

This clone was counted a few times. This chain uses TRBV7-2 with TRBJ2-2; 10 bases are a match to TRBD1. Germline lookup yields CDR1 SGHTA and CDR2 FQGNSA. The CDR3 sequence is 16 residues long. J lost 5 bases, V lost 5 bases, and 8 bases had no gene match. The CDR3 spells CASSPGGQGLTGELFF. The CDR3, as DNA: TGTGCCAGCAGCCCCGGGGGACAGGGGTTGACCGGGGAGCTGTTTTTT.

The V gene is TRBV12-2, the J gene TRBJ1-2. TRBV12-2 is noted as a pseudogene. This CDR3 has 13 residues. Written as DNA, the CDR3 is TGTGCAAGTCGCTTACAGACCCCCCATGGCTACACCTTC. Its protein is CASRLQTPHGYTF.

The chain couples TRBV7-2 to TRBJ2-7, with 10 bases lining up with TRBD1. CDR1 SGHTA and CDR2 FQGNSA come from the germline V gene. V dropped 5 bases and J dropped 2; count of bases not matched to a gene: 6. CDR3 size: 15 residues. CDR3 protein: CASSLVGQGPYEQYF. DNA for the CDR3: TGTGCCAGCAGCCTAGTGGGACAGGGGCCCTACGAGCAGTACTTC.